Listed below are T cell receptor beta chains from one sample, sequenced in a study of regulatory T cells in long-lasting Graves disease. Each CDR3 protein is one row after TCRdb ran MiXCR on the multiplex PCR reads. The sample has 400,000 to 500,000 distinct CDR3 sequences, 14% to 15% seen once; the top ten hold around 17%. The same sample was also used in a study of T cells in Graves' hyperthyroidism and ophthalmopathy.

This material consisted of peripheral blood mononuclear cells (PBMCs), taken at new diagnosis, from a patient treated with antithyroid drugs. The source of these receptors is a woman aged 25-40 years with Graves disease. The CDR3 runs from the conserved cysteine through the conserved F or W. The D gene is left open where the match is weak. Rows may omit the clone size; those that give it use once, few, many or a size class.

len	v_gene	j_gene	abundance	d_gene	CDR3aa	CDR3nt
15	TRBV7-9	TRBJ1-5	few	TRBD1	CASSSAQGNNQPQHF	TGTGCCAGCAGCTCCGCACAGGGGAATAATCAGCCCCAGCATTTT
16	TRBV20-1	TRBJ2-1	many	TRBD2	CSARGWTSQSYNEQFF	TGCAGTGCTAGGGGATGGACTAGCCAATCCTACAATGAGCAGTTCTTC
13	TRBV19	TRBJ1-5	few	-	CASSTFGNQPQHF	TGTGCCAGTAGTACCTTTGGGAATCAGCCCCAGCATTTT
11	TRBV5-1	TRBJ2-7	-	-	CASSSGTEQYF	TGCGCCAGCAGCTCGGGGACCGAGCAGTACTTC
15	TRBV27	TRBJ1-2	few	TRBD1	CASSFLRDSVYGYTF	TGTGCCAGCAGTTTCCTCCGGGACAGCGTATATGGCTACACCTTC
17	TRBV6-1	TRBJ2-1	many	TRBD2	CASSERILAGAGNEQFF	TGTGCCAGCAGTGAACGGATTTTAGCGGGAGCGGGCAATGAGCAGTTCTTC
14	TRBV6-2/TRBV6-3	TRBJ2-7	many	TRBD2	CASRTSGGTYEQYF	TGTGCCAGCAGGACTAGCGGGGGAACCTACGAGCAGTACTTC
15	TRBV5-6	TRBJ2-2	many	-	CASSLYRDYTGELFF	TGTGCCAGCAGCTTGTACAGGGACTACACCGGGGAGCTGTTTTTT
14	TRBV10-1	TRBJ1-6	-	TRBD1	CASPGQGKNSPLHF	TGCGCCAGCCCGGGACAGGGGAAAAATTCACCCCTCCACTTT
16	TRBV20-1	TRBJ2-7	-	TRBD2	CSARDLIAGGPREQYF	TGCAGTGCTAGGGATCTCATAGCGGGAGGGCCGAGGGAGCAGTACTTC
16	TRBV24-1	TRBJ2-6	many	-	CATSDPTDSGANVLTF	TGTGCCACCAGTGATCCTACAGACTCTGGGGCCAACGTCCTGACTTTC
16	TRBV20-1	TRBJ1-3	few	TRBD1	CSARGGTVTSGNTIYF	TGCAGTGCTAGAGGGGGGACAGTTACTTCTGGAAACACCATATATTTT
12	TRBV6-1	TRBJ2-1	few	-	CASSYTGEQQFF	TGTGCCAGCAGCTATACCGGGGAACAGCAGTTCTTC
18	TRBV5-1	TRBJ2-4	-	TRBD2	CASSLGGAEAGFKNIQYF	TGCGCCAGCAGCTTGGGGGGCGCGGAAGCGGGGTTCAAAAACATTCAGTACTTC
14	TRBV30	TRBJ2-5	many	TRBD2	CAWSSGRAGETQYF	TGTGCCTGGTCTAGCGGGAGGGCCGGGGAGACCCAGTACTTC
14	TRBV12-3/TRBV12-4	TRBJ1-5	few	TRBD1	CASTRGGVDQPQHF	TGTGCCAGCACCAGGGGGGGGGTAGATCAGCCCCAGCATTTT
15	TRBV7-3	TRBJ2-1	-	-	CASSWGRSGHNEQFF	TGTGCCAGCAGCTGGGGCCGAAGCGGACACAATGAGCAGTTCTTC
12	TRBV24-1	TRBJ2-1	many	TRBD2	CATSDLSGGQFF	TGTGCCACCAGTGATTTGTCGGGGGGGCAGTTCTTC
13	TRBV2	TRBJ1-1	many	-	CASSDAKNTEAFF	TGTGCCAGCAGTGATGCCAAGAACACTGAAGCTTTCTTT
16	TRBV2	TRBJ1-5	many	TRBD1	CASSSGGQGGNQPQHF	TGTGCCAGCAGTTCGGGAGGACAGGGTGGCAATCAGCCCCAGCATTTT
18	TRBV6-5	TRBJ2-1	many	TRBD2	CASSYSRLAGTFYNEQFF	TGTGCCAGCAGTTACTCGAGGCTAGCGGGTACATTCTACAATGAGCAGTTCTTC
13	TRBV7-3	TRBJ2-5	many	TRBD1	CASSTGQGQTQYF	TGTGCCAGCAGCACGGGACAGGGGCAGACCCAGTACTTC
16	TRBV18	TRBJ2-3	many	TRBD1	CASSPLGQGTTDTQYF	TGTGCCAGCTCACCATTGGGACAGGGGACCACAGATACGCAGTATTTT
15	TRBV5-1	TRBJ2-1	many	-	CASSPGQTSGGQLFF	TGCGCCAGCAGCCCGGGACAGACATCGGGAGGACAATTGTTCTTC
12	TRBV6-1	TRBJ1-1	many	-	CASRHPHTEAFF	TGTGCCAGCAGACACCCTCACACTGAAGCTTTCTTT
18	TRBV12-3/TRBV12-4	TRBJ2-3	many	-	CASSFLPTRGEVTDTQYF	TGTGCCAGCAGTTTTTTGCCCACTAGGGGGGAGGTCACAGATACGCAGTATTTT
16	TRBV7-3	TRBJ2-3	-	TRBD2	CASSLATSGYTDTQYF	TGTGCCAGCAGCTTAGCAACTAGCGGGTACACAGATACGCAGTATTTT
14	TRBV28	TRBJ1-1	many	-	CASKALGGGTEAFF	TGTGCCAGCAAAGCTCTAGGAGGGGGCACTGAAGCTTTCTTT
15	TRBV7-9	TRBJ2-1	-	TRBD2	CASSSRDYSYNERFF	TGTGCCAGCAGCAGCCGGGACTACTCCTACAATGAGCGGTTCTTC
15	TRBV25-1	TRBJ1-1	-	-	CASSEPDARETEAFF	TGTGCCAGCAGTGAGCCTGACGCAAGGGAAACTGAAGCTTTCTTT
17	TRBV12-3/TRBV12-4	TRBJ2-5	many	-	CASRGSVGRQNQETQYF	TGTGCCAGCAGGGGATCCGTAGGGAGGCAGAACCAAGAGACCCAGTACTTC
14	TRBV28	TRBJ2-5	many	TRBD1	CASSAFDRAETQYF	TGTGCCAGCAGTGCATTCGACAGGGCAGAGACCCAGTACTTC
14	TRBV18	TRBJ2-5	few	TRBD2	CASTGTSGEETQYF	TGTGCCAGCACTGGGACTAGCGGAGAAGAGACCCAGTACTTC
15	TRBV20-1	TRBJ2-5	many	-	CSARDGQGGRETQYF	TGCAGTGCTAGAGATGGCCAGGGTGGGCGAGAGACCCAGTACTTC
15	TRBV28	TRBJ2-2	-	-	CASSLVAPNTGELFF	TGTGCCAGCAGTTTAGTAGCACCGAACACCGGGGAGCTGTTTTTT
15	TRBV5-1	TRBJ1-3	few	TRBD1	CASSWTGGSGNTIYF	TGCGCCAGCAGCTGGACAGGGGGCTCTGGAAACACCATATATTTT
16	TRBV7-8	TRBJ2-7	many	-	CASSLEDHNRAYEQYF	TGTGCCAGCAGCTTAGAGGACCATAACAGGGCCTACGAGCAGTACTTC
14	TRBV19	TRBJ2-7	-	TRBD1	CASSMAGGSYEQYF	TGTGCCAGTAGTATGGCAGGGGGCTCCTACGAGCAGTACTTC
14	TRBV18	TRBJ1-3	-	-	CASSPDAGGNTIYF	TGTGCCAGCTCACCAGACGCGGGTGGAAACACCATATATTTT
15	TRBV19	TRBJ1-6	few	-	CAINVGGHQPSPLHF	TGTGCCATTAACGTTGGTGGACACCAACCTTCACCCCTCCACTTT
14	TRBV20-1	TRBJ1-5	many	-	CSARVLRNNQPQHF	TGCAGTGCTAGAGTACTCAGGAACAATCAGCCCCAGCATTTT
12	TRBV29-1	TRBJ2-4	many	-	CSVETGKNIQYF	TGCAGCGTTGAGACAGGAAAAAACATTCAGTACTTC